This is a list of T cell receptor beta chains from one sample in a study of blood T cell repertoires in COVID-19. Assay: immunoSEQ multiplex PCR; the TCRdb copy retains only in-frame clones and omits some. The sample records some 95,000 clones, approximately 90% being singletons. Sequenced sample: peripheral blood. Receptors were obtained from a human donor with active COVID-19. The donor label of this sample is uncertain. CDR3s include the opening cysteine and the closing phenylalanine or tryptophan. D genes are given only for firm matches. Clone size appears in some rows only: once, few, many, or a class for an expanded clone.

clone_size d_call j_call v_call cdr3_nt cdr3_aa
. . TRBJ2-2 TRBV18 TGTGCCAGCTCACCTAACTCCGGGGAGCTGTTTTTT CASSPNSGELFF
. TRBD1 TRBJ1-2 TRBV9 TGTGCCAGCAGCGCCGACCAAAACAGGGGGGACTACTATGGCTACACCTTC CASSADQNRGDYYGYTF
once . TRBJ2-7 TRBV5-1 TGCGCCAGCAGGCCATATCCGGGTAACGAGCAGTACTTC CASRPYPGNEQYF
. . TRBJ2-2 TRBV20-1 TGCAGCGTTCTAGTGGGCGGGGAGCTGTTTTTT CSVLVGGELFF
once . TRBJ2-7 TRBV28 TGTGCCAGTTGCCAGGAGGGACAGTCTATTTGGGAGCAGTACTTC CASCQEGQSIWEQYF
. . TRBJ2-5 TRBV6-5 TGTGCCAGCAGGGACAGAGGCCGAGAGACCCAGTACTTC CASRDRGRETQYF
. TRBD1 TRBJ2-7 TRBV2 TGTGCCAGCAGTGAAGGGGAAGGCTGGCAGGGGGCCGAGCAGTACTTC CASSEGEGWQGAEQYF
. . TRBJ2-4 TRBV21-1 TGTGCCAGCAGCAAAGCGCAGGGGAACAGGGCCCTAGCCAAAAACATTCAGTACTTC CASSKAQGNRALAKNIQYF
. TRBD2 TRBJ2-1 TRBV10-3 TGTGCCATCAGTGAGTCAAGAGCGGGGGGTTTCTACAATGAGCAGTTCTTC CAISESRAGGFYNEQFF
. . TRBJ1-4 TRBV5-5 TGTGCCAGCAGCACGTCGACAGTTATGGAAAAACTGTTTTTT CASSTSTVMEKLFF
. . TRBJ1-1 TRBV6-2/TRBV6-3 TGTGCCAGCAGTTCACACAACACTGAAGCTTTCTTT CASSSHNTEAFF
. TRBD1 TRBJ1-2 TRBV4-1 TGCGCCAGCAGCCACCCGGGACAGGGGCTGGTTGGCTATGGCTACACCTTC CASSHPGQGLVGYGYTF
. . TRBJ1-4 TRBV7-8 TGTGCCAGCAGCTTAGTTTCGGACAGATATGAAAAACTGTTTTTT CASSLVSDRYEKLFF
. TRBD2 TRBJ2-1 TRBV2 TGTGCCAGCAGTGGCGGTCTGGGACTAGCGGGGGGACCGGGGGTGTATGAGCAGTTCTTC CASSGGLGLAGGPGVYEQFF
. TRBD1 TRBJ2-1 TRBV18 TGTGCCAGCTCTCCTACGGGACAGCAGGATGAGCAGTTCTTC CASSPTGQQDEQFF
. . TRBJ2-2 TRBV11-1 TGTGCCAGCAGCAATCGAGCAAGGAACACCGGGGAGCTGTTTTTT CASSNRARNTGELFF